These T cell receptor beta chains were read from a single sample in a study of human T cells and chemical hapten exposure. TCRdb redid the calling of the RACE reads with MiXCR, one entry per CDR3 protein. The data show some 400,000 distinct CDR3 sequences, 4.8% seen once. The source was whole blood, collected in connection with sensitization to the hapten diphenylcyclopropenone (DPC). The origin of the receptors is a woman in her 50s with alopecia areata. Some clones in this sample may be carry-over from other donors' samples. CDR3s include the opening cysteine and the closing phenylalanine or tryptophan. A D gene is named only where the DNA matches it firmly. Not all rows give a size; the values are once, few, many and, for expanded clones, a class.

>NA|TRBV4-3|TRBJ2-7|NA
CASSQEREVYEQYF
TGCGCCAGCAGCCAAGAGCGTGAGGTCTACGAGCAGTACTTC
>TRBD1|TRBV9|TRBJ2-3|many
CASSPRTGSPTDTQYF
TGTGCCAGCAGCCCGAGGACAGGATCCCCCACAGATACGCAGTATTTT
>NA|TRBV12-3/TRBV12-4|TRBJ2-3|many
CASTPRGGTDTQYF
TGTGCCAGCACTCCCCGCGGCGGCACAGATACGCAGTATTTT
>TRBD1|TRBV20-1|TRBJ2-7|many
CSVETGIYYEQYF
TGCAGTGTCGAGACAGGGATATATTACGAGCAGTACTTC
>NA|TRBV7-8|TRBJ2-3|NA
CASRNRGSSTDTQYF
TGTGCCAGCAGAAATCGGGGGTCTAGCACAGATACGCAGTATTTT
>NA|TRBV21-1|TRBJ1-5|many
CASSKYRKDQPQHF
TGTGCCAGCAGTAAGTACAGAAAGGATCAGCCCCAGCATTTT
>TRBD1|TRBV6-5|TRBJ1-1|many
CASSYVPRGKNTEAFF
TGTGCCAGCAGTTACGTGCCCAGGGGGAAGAACACTGAAGCTTTCTTT
>NA|TRBV2|TRBJ1-1|many
CASSPRLNTEAFF
TGTGCCAGCAGCCCCAGGTTGAACACTGAAGCTTTCTTT
>NA|TRBV6-6|TRBJ1-1|many
CASSYGNSRNTEAFF
TGTGCCAGCAGTTATGGAAACAGCAGGAACACTGAAGCTTTCTTT
>NA|TRBV27|TRBJ2-3|many
CASSPLSVSTDTQYF
TGTGCCAGCAGCCCTCTTTCGGTCAGCACAGATACGCAGTATTTT
>TRBD2|TRBV3-1|TRBJ2-3|NA
CASSQSLTSGGMADTQNF
TGTGCCAGCAGCCAGTCCCTTACTAGCGGGGGGATGGCAGATACGCAGAATTTT
>NA|TRBV12-3/TRBV12-4|TRBJ2-7|many
CASSSGSAYEQYF
TGTGCCAGCAGTTCAGGATCAGCCTACGAGCAGTACTTC
>TRBD1|TRBV6-1|TRBJ1-1|few
CASSDLDRGHTEAFF
TGTGCCAGCAGTGATTTAGACAGGGGGCACACTGAAGCTTTCTTT
>NA|TRBV11-2|TRBJ1-2|few
CASSSMVGLNYGYTF
TGTGCCAGCAGCTCCATGGTAGGCCTTAACTATGGCTACACCTTC
>NA|TRBV6-1|TRBJ1-5|NA
CASSQKGGDLSNQPQHF
TGTGCCAGCAGCCAGAAGGGGGGGGACCTTAGCAATCAGCCCCAGCATTTT
>NA|TRBV4-3|TRBJ1-5|NA
CATRQFNQPQHF
TGCGCCACACGACAGTTCAATCAGCCCCAGCATTTT
>NA|TRBV29-1|TRBJ2-7|many
CSVDVVGEQYF
TGCAGCGTTGATGTGGTGGGCGAGCAGTACTTC
>NA|TRBV9|TRBJ2-7|many
CASSVATLGEQYF
TGTGCCAGCAGCGTAGCTACACTAGGAGAGCAGTACTTC
>NA|TRBV7-6|TRBJ2-1|NA
CASGLTRFYEQFF
TGTGCCAGTGGACTGACGCGCTTCTATGAGCAGTTCTTC
>TRBD1|TRBV4-3|TRBJ1-4|few
CASSQLDRPGEKLFF
TGCGCCAGCAGCCAATTGGACAGGCCGGGGGAAAAACTGTTTTTT